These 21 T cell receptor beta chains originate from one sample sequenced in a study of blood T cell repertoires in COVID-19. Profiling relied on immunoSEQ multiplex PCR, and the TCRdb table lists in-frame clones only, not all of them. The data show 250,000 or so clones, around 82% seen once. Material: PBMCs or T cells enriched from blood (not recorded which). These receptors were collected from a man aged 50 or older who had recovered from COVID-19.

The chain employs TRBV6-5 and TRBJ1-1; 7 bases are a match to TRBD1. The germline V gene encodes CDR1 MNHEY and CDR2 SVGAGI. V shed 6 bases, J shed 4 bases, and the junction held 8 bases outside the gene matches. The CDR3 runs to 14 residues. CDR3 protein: CASSPLTGPTEAFF. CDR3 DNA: TGTGCCAGCAGCCCGCTGACAGGGCCCACTGAAGCTTTCTTT.

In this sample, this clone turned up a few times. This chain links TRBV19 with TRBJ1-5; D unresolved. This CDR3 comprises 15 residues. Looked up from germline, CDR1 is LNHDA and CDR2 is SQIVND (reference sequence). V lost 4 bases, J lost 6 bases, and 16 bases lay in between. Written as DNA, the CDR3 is TGTGCCAGTAGTACCTCTGGCGGGAGGGTTCAGCCCCAGCATTTT. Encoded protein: CASSTSGGRVQPQHF.

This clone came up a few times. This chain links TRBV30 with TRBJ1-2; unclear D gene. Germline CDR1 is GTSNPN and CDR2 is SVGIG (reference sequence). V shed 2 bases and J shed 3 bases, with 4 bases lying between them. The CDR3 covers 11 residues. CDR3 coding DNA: TGTGCCTGGAGTCGGGACTATGGCTACACCTTC. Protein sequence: CAWSRDYGYTF.

The CDR3, as DNA: TGTGCCAGCAGTGAGCGCCGCACTCCGGGGAACGAGCAGTACTTC. Protein: CASSERRTPGNEQYF. This chain joins TRBV6-1 and TRBJ2-7; a weak D match, TRBD2 (5 bases). The CDR3 spans 15 residues. With 3 bases removed from V and 5 bases from J, the gap between germline ends came to 17 bases. From germline, CDR1 is MNHNS and CDR2 SASEGT.

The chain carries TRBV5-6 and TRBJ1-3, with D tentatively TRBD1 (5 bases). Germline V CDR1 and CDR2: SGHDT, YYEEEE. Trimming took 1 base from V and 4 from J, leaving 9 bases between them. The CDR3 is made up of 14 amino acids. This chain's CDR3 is CASSLSGFGNTIYF. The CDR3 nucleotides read TGTGCCAGCAGCTTGTCAGGGTTCGGAAACACCATATATTTT. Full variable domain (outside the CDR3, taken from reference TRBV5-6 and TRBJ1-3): DAGVTQSPTHLIKTRGQQVTLRCSPKSGHDTVSWYQQALGQGPQFIFQYYEEEERQRGNFPDRFSGHQFPNYSSELNVNALLLGDSALYLCASSLSGFGNTIYFGEGSWLTVV.

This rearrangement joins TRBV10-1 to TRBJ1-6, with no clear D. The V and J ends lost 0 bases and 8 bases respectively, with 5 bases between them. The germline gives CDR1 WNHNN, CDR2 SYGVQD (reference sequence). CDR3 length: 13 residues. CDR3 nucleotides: TGCGCCAGCAGTGAGTCCCCAGATTCACCCCTCCACTTT. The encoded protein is CASSESPDSPLHF.

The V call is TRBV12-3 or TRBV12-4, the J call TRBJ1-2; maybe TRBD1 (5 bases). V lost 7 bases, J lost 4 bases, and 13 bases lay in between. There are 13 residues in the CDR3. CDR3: CASTKDTLYGYTF. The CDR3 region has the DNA TGTGCCAGCACCAAGGACACCCTCTATGGCTACACCTTC.

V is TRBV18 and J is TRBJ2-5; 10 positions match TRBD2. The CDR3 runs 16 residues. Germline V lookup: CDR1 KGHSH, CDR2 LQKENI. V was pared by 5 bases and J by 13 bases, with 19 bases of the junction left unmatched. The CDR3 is CASSSKDLAGGLVRYF. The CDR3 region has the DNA TGTGCCAGCTCATCGAAGGATTTAGCGGGAGGCCTGGTCCGGTACTTC. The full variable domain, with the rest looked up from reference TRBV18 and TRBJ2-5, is NAGVMQNPRHLVRRRGQEARLRCSPMKGHSHVYWYRQLPEEGLKFMVYLQKENIIDESGMPKERFSAEFPKEGPSILRIQQVVRGDSAAYFCASSSKDLAGGLVRYFGPGTRLLVL.

This chain's CDR3 is CASSSTGANYEQYF. The CDR3 region has the DNA TGCGCCAGCAGCTCCACAGGGGCTAACTACGAGCAGTACTTC. The V call is TRBV5-1, the J call TRBJ2-7; 7 positions match TRBD1. The germline gives CDR1 SGHRS, CDR2 YFSETQ. The CDR3 is 14 residues long. The junction had 6 bases not matched to a gene; V was cut back by 3 bases and J by 3 bases.

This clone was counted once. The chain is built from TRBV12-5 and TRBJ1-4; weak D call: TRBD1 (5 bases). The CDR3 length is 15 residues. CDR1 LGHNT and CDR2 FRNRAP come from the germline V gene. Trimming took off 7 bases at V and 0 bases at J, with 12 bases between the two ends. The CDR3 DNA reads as TGTGCTAGTGTTCGAGCGGGGCCAACTAATGAAAAACTGTTTTTT. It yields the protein CASVRAGPTNEKLFF. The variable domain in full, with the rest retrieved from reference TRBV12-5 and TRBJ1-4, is DARVTQTPRHKVTEMGQEVTMRCQPILGHNTVFWYRQTMMQGLELLAYFRNRAPLDDSGMPKDRFSAEMPDATLATLKIQPSEPRDSAVYFCASVRAGPTNEKLFFGSGTQLSVL.

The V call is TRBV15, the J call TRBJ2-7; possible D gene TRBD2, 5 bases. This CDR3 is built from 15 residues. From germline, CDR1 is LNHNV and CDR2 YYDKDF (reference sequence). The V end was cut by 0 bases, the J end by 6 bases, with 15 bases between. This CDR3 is CATSRDLVGRGEQYF. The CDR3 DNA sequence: TGTGCCACCAGCAGAGATCTAGTTGGGAGAGGCGAGCAGTACTTC.

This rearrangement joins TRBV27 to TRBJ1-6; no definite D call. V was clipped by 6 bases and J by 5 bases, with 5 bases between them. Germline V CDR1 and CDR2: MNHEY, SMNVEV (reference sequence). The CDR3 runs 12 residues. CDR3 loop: CASSRNNSPLHF. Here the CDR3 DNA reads TGTGCCAGCAGCCGTAATAATTCACCCCTCCACTTT.

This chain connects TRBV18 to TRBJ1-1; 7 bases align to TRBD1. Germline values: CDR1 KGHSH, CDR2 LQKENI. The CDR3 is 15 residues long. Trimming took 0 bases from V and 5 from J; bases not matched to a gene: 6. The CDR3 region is CASSPPNRGDTEAFF. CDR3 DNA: TGTGCCAGCTCACCACCCAACAGGGGAGATACTGAAGCTTTCTTT.

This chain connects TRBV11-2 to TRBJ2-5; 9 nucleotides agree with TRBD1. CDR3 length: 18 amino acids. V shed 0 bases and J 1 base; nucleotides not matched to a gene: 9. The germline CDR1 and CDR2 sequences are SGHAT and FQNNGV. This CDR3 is CASSLDYWGQGSQETQYF. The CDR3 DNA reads TGTGCCAGCAGCTTAGATTATTGGGGACAGGGCAGCCAAGAGACCCAGTACTTC.

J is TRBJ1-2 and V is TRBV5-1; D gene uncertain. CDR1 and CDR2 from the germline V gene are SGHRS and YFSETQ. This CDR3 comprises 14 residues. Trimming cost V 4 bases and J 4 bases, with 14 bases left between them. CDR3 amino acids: CASSPPQAGYGYTF. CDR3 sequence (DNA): TGCGCCAGCAGCCCCCCTCAGGCCGGCTATGGCTACACCTTC.

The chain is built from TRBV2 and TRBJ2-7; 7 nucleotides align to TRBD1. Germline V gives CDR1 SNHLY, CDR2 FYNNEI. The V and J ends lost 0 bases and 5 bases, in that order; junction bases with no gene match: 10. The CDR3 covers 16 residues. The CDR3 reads CASSEAQGQGVNEQYF. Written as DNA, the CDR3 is TGTGCCAGCAGTGAAGCGCAAGGGCAGGGGGTTAACGAGCAGTACTTC.

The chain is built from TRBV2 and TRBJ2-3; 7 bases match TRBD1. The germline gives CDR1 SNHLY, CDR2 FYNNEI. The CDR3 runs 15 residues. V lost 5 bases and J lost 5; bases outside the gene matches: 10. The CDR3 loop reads CASSLQGLIGDTQYF. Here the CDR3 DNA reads TGTGCCAGCAGTCTACAGGGGTTAATTGGAGATACGCAGTATTTT.

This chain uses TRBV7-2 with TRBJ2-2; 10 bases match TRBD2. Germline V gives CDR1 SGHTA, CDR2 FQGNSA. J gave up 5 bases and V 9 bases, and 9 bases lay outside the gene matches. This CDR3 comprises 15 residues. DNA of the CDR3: TGTGCCAGTACGGATTTAGCGGGAGGTACCGGGGAGCTGTTTTTT. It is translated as CASTDLAGGTGELFF. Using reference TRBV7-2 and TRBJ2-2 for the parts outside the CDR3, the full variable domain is GAGVSQSPSNKVTEKGKDVELRCDPISGHTALYWYRQSLGQGLEFLIYFQGNSAPDKSGLPSDRFSAERTGGSVSTLTIQRTQQEDSAVYLCASTDLAGGTGELFFGEGSRLTVL.

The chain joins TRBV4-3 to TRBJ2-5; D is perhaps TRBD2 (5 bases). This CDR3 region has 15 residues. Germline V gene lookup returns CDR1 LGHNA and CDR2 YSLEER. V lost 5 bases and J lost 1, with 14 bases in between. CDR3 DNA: TGCGCCAGCAGCTCGAAGGTGGCGGGCCAAGAGACCCAGTACTTC. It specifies CASSSKVAGQETQYF.

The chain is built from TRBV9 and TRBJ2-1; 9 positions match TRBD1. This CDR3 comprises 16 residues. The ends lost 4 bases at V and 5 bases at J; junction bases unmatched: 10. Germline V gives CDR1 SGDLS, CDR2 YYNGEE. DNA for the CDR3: TGTGCCAGCAGCAACCGGGGACAGGGATTCGACAATGAGCAGTTCTTC. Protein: CASSNRGQGFDNEQFF. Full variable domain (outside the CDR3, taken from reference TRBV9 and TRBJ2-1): DSGVTQTPKHLITATGQRVTLRCSPRSGDLSVYWYQQSLDQGLQFLIQYYNGEERAKGNILERFSAQQFPDLHSELNLSSLELGDSALYFCASSNRGQGFDNEQFFGPGTRLTVL.

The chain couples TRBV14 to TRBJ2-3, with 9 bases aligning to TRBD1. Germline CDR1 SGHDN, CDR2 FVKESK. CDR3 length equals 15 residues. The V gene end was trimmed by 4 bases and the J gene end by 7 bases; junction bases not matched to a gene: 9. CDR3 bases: TGTGCCAGCAGCCCTCGACCGGGACAGGGCCATACGCAGTATTTT. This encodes CASSPRPGQGHTQYF.